This TCR beta chain came from a study of memory CD4+ T cells and cytomegalovirus serostatus. Notes on the study in general: The CMV-associated TCR signature appears largely within the CD4+ memory repertoire.

Losses at the gene ends were 3 bases for V and 5 bases for J; bases not matched to a gene: 9. Germline V CDR1 and CDR2: LNHDA, SQIVND (reference sequence). This CDR3 region has 16 residues. Comments on this clone: The antigen remains unidentified.

Some clones are missing from TCRdb's copy, which holds only in-frame ones; the method was immunoSEQ multiplex PCR. The data contain about 50,000 clones, more than 70% of them singletons. The sort gate was single viable CD3+CD4+CD8-CD45RO+ cells for memory CD4+ T cells. After thawing, CD4+ T cells were positively selected. Specimen: memory CD4+ T cells from blood. The clonotype was recovered from an adult in good health and CMV-seronegative. This chain connects TRBV19 to TRBJ2-5; 10 nucleotides line up with TRBD2. CDR3 coding DNA: TGTGCCAGTAGTATGAGCCTAGCGGGAGCAGGCGAGACCCAGTACTTC. It is translated as CASSMSLAGAGETQYF.